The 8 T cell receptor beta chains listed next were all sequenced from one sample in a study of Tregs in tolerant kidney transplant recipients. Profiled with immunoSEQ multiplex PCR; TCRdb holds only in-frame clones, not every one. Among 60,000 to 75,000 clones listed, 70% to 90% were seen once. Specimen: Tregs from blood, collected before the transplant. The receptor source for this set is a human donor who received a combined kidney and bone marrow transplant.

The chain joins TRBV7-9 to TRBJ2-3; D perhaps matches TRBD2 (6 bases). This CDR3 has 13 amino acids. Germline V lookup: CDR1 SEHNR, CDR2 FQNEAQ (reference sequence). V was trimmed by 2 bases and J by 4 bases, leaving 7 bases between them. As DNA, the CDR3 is TGTGCCAGCAGCTTATGGGGGGCAGATACGCAGTATTTT. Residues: CASSLWGADTQYF.

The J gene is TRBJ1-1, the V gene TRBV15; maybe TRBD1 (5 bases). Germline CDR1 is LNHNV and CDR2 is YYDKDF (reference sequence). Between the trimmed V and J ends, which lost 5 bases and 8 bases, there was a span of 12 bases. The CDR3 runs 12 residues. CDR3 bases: TGTGCCACCAGCCCAATAGGGGTGGAAGCTTTCTTT. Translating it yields CATSPIGVEAFF.

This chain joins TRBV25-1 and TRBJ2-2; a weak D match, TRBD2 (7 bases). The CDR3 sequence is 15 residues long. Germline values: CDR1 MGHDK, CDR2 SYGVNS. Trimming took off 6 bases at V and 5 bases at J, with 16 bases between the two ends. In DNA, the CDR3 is TGTGCCAGCAGGGATAGGGGGGGAGTAACCGGGGAGCTGTTTTTT. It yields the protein CASRDRGGVTGELFF.

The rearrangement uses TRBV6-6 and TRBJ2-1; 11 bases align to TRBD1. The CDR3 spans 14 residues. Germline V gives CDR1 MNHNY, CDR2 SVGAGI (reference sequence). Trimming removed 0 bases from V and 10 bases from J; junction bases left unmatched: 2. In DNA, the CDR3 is TGTGCCAGCAGTTACTCGGACAGGGGGCGCGAGCAGTTCTTC. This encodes CASSYSDRGREQFF.

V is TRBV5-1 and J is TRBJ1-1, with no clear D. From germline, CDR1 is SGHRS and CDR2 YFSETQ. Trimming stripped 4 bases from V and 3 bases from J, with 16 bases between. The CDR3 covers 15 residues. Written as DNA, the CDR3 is TGCGCCAGCAGCAGAATGACGGGCGTGGACACTGAAGCTTTCTTT. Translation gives CASSRMTGVDTEAFF.

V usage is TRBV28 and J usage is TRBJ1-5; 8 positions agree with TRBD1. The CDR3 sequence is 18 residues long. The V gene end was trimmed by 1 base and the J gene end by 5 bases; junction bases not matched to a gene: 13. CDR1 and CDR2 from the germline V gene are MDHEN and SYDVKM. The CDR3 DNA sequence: TGTGCCAGCAGTTTATCATTGGCGTCGAACAGGGGGGATCAGCCCCAGCATTTT. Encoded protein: CASSLSLASNRGDQPQHF.

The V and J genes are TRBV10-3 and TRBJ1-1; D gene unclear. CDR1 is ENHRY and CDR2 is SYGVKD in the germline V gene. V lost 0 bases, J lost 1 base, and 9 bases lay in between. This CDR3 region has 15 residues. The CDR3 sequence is CAISESSSRNTEAFF. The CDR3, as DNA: TGTGCCATCAGTGAGTCGTCCAGCCGGAACACTGAAGCTTTCTTT.

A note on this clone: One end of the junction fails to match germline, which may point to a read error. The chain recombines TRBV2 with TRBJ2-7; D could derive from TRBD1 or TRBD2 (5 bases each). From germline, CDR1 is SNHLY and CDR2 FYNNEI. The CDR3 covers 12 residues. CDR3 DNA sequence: TGTGCCAGCACCTGGGACCGGCTGGGGAAGGACTTC. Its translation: CASTWDRLGKDF.